These 3 T cell receptor beta chains originate from one sample sequenced in a study of a mutant IDH1 vaccine in newly diagnosed glioma. The protocol was immunoSEQ multiplex PCR, while the TCRdb copy is restricted to in-frame clones and leaves out a portion. The sample consists of roughly 52,000 clones, 80% of them appearing once. These TCRs are of unknown antigen specificity. As for time point: week 23, last vaccination. Vaccinated patients received 300 ug of mutant IDH1 20-mer peptide per dose, with topical imiquimod. Material: PBMCs, obtained from a glioma patient whose treatment included an IDH1 peptide vaccine. All receptors derive from a man aged 35 to 55 with glioma.

The count of this clone is one. The rearrangement joins TRBV30 to TRBJ2-2; no clear D gene. This CDR3 contains 11 residues. The V end lost 3 bases, the J end lost 8 bases, and 7 bases lay between the germline ends. Germline CDR1 reads GTSNPN; CDR2 reads SVGIG (reference sequence). CDR3 coding DNA: TGTGCCTGGAGCGGATTTGGGGAGCTGTTTTTT. It is translated as CAWSGFGELFF.

J is TRBJ2-7 and V is TRBV14; D not resolved. The CDR3 has 13 amino acids. The V end lost 8 bases, the J end lost 2 bases, and 13 bases lay between the germline ends. Germline CDR1 SGHDN, CDR2 FVKESK. The CDR3 region has the DNA TGTGCCAGCCAATCGCGTTCGACCTACGAGCAGTACTTC. Its translation: CASQSRSTYEQYF.

This sequence joins TRBV11-2 and TRBJ1-6; 10 bases are shared with TRBD1. The CDR3 totals 18 residues. The J segment lost 6 bases and the V segment lost 1 base, leaving 9 bases of the junction unmatched. The germline V gene has CDR1 SGHAT and CDR2 FQNNGV. The CDR3 loop is CASSLGTGGIGGNSPLHF. CDR3 DNA sequence: TGTGCCAGCAGCTTAGGGACAGGGGGTATAGGTGGTAATTCACCCCTCCACTTT.